This T cell receptor beta chain was documented in a study of T cell responses to AZD1222 COVID-19 vaccine. Overall study findings and caveats: Donors were largely white British and mainly female; clonal diversity was possibly underestimated. Nearly half of spike-specific TCRs reportedly go after variant regions that carry no mutations. Among those given AZD1222, only six or seven were seropositive at baseline.

A word on this clone: The antigen is undetermined.

Trimming at V came to 3 bases and at J to 5 bases, leaving 3 bases not matched to a gene. CDR3 length equals 13 residues. Germline loops: CDR1 SGHDT, CDR2 YYEEEE. TCRdb's table, derived via immunoSEQ multiplex PCR, lists solely in-frame clones and lacks some. This table has 95,000 to 150,000 clones, approximately 90% appearing once. The V and J genes are TRBV5-6 and TRBJ1-2; TRBD1 aligns across 8 bases. The receptor comes from an adult in good health. Sequenced material: peripheral blood, taken on day 0 of AZD1222 vaccination. The CDR3 bases are TGTGCCAGCAGCTACACAGGGGGGTATGGCTACACCTTC. This encodes CASSYTGGYGYTF.